Here is one T cell receptor (beta chain) with its context. This entry is derived from a study of blood T cell repertoires in COVID-19. Study in general: Both acute and convalescent COVID-19 samples were obtained from the United States, Italy and Spain.

Patients from Seattle were sampled longitudinally, starting during active infection. The CDR3 consists of 15 residues. The ends lost 4 bases at V and 4 bases at J; junction bases unmatched: 7. Germline assignment: CDR1 SGHTA and CDR2 FQGTGA. Original processing methods: Amplified reference gene primers provided the basis for estimating nucleated cell counts. The data were produced by immunoSEQ multiplex PCR, yet TCRdb's version contains in-frame clones alone and is incomplete. V and J calls and clone size are those listed in that table; D and trimming were worked out from the DNA. The sample gives roughly 410,000 clones, around nine tenths of which show up once; 1.5% to 1.9% is in the top ten.

The sample consisted of peripheral blood. This clonotype was obtained from a woman aged 40 to 55 with COVID-19, enrolled during active disease. The chain has TRBV7-3 and TRBJ2-5; 9 bases map to TRBD1. DNA of the CDR3: TGTGCCAGCAGCTCGACAGGGGGTCGGGGAGAGACCCAGTACTTC. Protein sequence: CASSSTGGRGETQYF.